Following are 23 T cell receptor beta chains from one sample sequenced in a study of cytomegalovirus exposure and HLA in healthy donors. Amplification used 60 Vbeta primers and 13 Jbeta primers. Produced via immunoSEQ multiplex PCR; TCRdb's table is partial and in-frame only. The data hold about 160,000 clones, with 71% observed a single time. Sample: PBMCs. The receptors derive from a woman younger than 45 in good health and CMV-seronegative.

The gene calls are TRBV30 and TRBJ2-5; the D gene is possibly TRBD2 (6 bases). Near its end, the DNA agrees better with TRBJ2-7, so the J call may be wrong. This CDR3 has 15 amino acids. The germline gives CDR1 GTSNPN, CDR2 SVGIG (reference sequence). The DNA of the CDR3 is TGTGCCTGGGGGGGGTGGTCCCCCAGCTCCTACGAGCAGTACTTC. Residues: CAWGGWSPSSYEQYF.

The V gene is TRBV6-5, the J gene TRBJ1-6; no clear D gene. The CDR3 runs 15 residues. Germline loops: CDR1 MNHEY, CDR2 SVGAGI. Between the trimmed V and J ends, which lost 2 bases and 6 bases, there was a span of 11 bases. CDR3 DNA: TGTGCCAGCAGTTACGAGGGCCTGGCTAATTCACCCCTCCACTTT. This translates into CASSYEGLANSPLHF.

The rearrangement joins TRBV5-6 to TRBJ2-7, with 7 bases aligning to TRBD2. From germline, CDR1 is SGHDT and CDR2 YYEEEE. The CDR3 extends over 13 amino acids. V was clipped by 4 bases and J by 9 bases; unmatched bases: 10. CDR3 residues: CASSPVGGERQYF. Written as DNA, the CDR3 is TGTGCCAGCAGCCCGGTTGGGGGGGAAAGGCAGTACTTC.

The chain couples TRBV25-1 to TRBJ2-3, with D maybe TRBD2 (5 bases). The CDR3 is 12 residues long. The V gene lost 6 bases and the J gene lost 3 bases, with 7 bases spanning the gap. Germline CDR1 reads MGHDK; CDR2 reads SYGVNS. The DNA for the CDR3 is TGTGCCAGCAGCCCGGGGACAGATACGCAGTATTTT. Its translation: CASSPGTDTQYF.

The chain is built from TRBV6-6 and TRBJ2-7; D unclear. V was pared by 7 bases and J by 3 bases, with 13 bases between. Germline V gene sequence: CDR1 MNHNY, CDR2 SVGAGI (reference sequence). The CDR3 totals 13 residues. CDR3 in amino acids: CASNPPSGYEQYF. The CDR3 bases are TGTGCCAGCAATCCCCCATCAGGCTACGAGCAGTACTTC.

Note on this clone: The junction departs from germline at one end; a sequencing error may be responsible. The CDR3 DNA reads as TGTGCTAGCAGCAAAGGACAGGATACCTACGAGCAGTACTTC. It encodes CASSKGQDTYEQYF. V gene TRBV7-7 combines with J gene TRBJ2-7; 7 nucleotides line up with TRBD1. This CDR3 has 14 amino acids. Germline CDR1 reads SSHAT; CDR2 reads FNYEAQ (reference sequence).

This chain connects TRBV6-1 to TRBJ1-2; 11 bases align to TRBD1. Germline V gene data show CDR1 as MNHNS and CDR2 as SASEGT. J lost 4 bases, V lost 10 bases, and 8 bases had no gene match. This CDR3 spans 14 amino acids. The CDR3 protein is CATQDRGRPYGYTF. The CDR3 DNA is TGTGCCACTCAGGACAGGGGGCGCCCCTATGGCTACACCTTC.

This clone was found a few times. V and J are TRBV5-1 and TRBJ2-5, with 9 bases that match TRBD1. The assigned J gene may be wrong: the sequence end matches TRBJ2-7 better. The germline CDR1 and CDR2 sequences are SGHRS and YFSETQ. The CDR3 consists of 14 residues. CDR3 DNA: TGCGCCAGCAGTTCTGGACAGGGGTGGTACGAGCAGTACTTC. Translated: CASSSGQGWYEQYF.

Here the CDR3 reads CASSLTGGFEAFF. CDR3 bases: TGTGCCAGCAGTTTAACAGGGGGTTTTGAAGCTTTCTTT. The V call is TRBV28, the J call TRBJ1-1; 8 bases align to TRBD1. This CDR3 has 13 residues. V trimming: 2 bases; J trimming: 7 bases; junction bases outside the gene matches: 3. The germline V gene encodes CDR1 MDHEN and CDR2 SYDVKM.

The chain uses TRBV6-1 and TRBJ1-6; 7 nucleotides match TRBD1. The ends lost 10 bases at V and 8 bases at J; junction bases unmatched: 8. Germline V gene lookup returns CDR1 MNHNS and CDR2 SASEGT. The CDR3 contains 13 residues. CDR3 DNA sequence: TGTGCCACCACGACAGGGAACGATTCACCCCTCCACTTT. This sequence encodes CATTTGNDSPLHF.

The chain uses TRBV29-1 and TRBJ1-1; no clear D. This CDR3 has 14 residues. Trimming removed 7 bases from V and 0 bases from J, with 15 bases in between. Germline V gene sequence: CDR1 SQVTM, CDR2 ANQGSEA. The CDR3 loop reads CSARGSAVNTEAFF. DNA for the CDR3: TGCAGCGCCCGAGGTTCGGCAGTGAACACTGAAGCTTTCTTT. Complete variable domain (other parts from reference TRBV29-1 and TRBJ1-1): SAVISQKPSRDICQRGTSLTIQCQVDSQVTMMFWYRQQPGQSLTLIATANQGSEATYESGFVIDKFPISRPNLTFSTLTVSNMSPEDSSIYLCSARGSAVNTEAFFGQGTRLTVV.

V is TRBV4-1 and J is TRBJ1-1; TRBD1 aligns across 7 bases. The ends lost 4 bases at V and 5 bases at J; junction bases unmatched: 10. CDR1 is MGHRA and CDR2 is YSYEKL in the germline V gene. This CDR3 has 15 residues. The DNA of the CDR3 is TGCGCCAGCAGCCCGTCCAGGGGGGTAGGAACTGAAGCTTTCTTT. Protein product: CASSPSRGVGTEAFF.

This chain uses TRBV11-2 with TRBJ2-2; 12 bases map to TRBD2. Germline lookup yields CDR1 SGHAT and CDR2 FQNNGV. CDR3 length equals 18 residues. The V and J ends lost 2 bases and 3 bases, in that order; junction bases with no gene match: 7. In DNA, the CDR3 is TGTGCCAGCAGCTTAAGTCTAGCGGGAGGGTTACACACCGGGGAGCTGTTTTTT. It specifies CASSLSLAGGLHTGELFF.

Here the CDR3 DNA reads TGTGCCAGCAGGGGACAGGGAACCAAACAGTACTTC. It yields the protein CASRGQGTKQYF. The V gene is TRBV27, the J gene TRBJ2-5, with 9 bases identical to TRBD1. This CDR3 region has 12 residues. Looked up from germline, CDR1 is MNHEY and CDR2 is SMNVEV (reference sequence). With V trimmed by 6 bases and J by 11 bases, 7 bases remained unmatched.

The chain couples TRBV7-9 to TRBJ2-2, with 10 nucleotides matching TRBD1. This CDR3 contains 17 residues. The V gene end was trimmed by 3 bases and the J gene end by 7 bases; junction bases not matched to a gene: 11. CDR1 is SEHNR and CDR2 is FQNEAQ in the germline V gene (reference sequence). The CDR3 bases are TGTGCCAGCAGCTTCCGTCCTGGGACAGGGGCAATCGGGGAGCTGTTTTTT. Encoded protein: CASSFRPGTGAIGELFF.

The chain recombines TRBV5-1 with TRBJ2-3, with a weak D call TRBD1 (6 bases). CDR1 is SGHRS, CDR2 YFSETQ, per germline. Deletions cut 3 bases from V and 0 bases from J, with 11 bases between. The CDR3 length is 15 residues. The CDR3 here is CASSSSRGSTDTQYF. CDR3 in DNA: TGCGCCAGCAGCTCAAGCAGGGGAAGCACAGATACGCAGTATTTT.

The V and J genes are TRBV9 and TRBJ1-6; tentative D call: TRBD1 (5 bases). Germline CDR1 and CDR2: SGDLS and YYNGEE. V was pared by 2 bases and J by 9 bases, with 12 bases between. The CDR3 length is 14 residues. CDR3 protein: CASSVRQGGSPLHF. The DNA for the CDR3 is TGTGCCAGCAGCGTTAGGCAGGGCGGTTCACCCCTCCACTTT.

The chain employs TRBV30 and TRBJ1-5; D remains unclear. The germline V gene has CDR1 GTSNPN and CDR2 SVGIG (reference sequence). V lost 5 bases and J lost 1, with 12 bases in between. The CDR3 spans 14 residues. The chain's CDR3 is CAWARELSNQPQHF. For the CDR3, the DNA is TGTGCCTGGGCTAGGGAGCTAAGCAATCAGCCCCAGCATTTT.

The rearrangement joins TRBV9 to TRBJ1-6, with D tentatively TRBD1 (5 bases). The V end was cut by 3 bases, the J end by 7 bases, with 11 bases between. Germline-derived CDR1 and CDR2 are SGDLS and YYNGEE. The CDR3 is 14 amino acids. The CDR3 sequence is CASSGRGDNSPLHF. The CDR3 region has the DNA TGTGCCAGCAGCGGCCGGGGGGACAATTCACCCCTCCACTTT.

This clone was counted once. The rearrangement links TRBV25-1 to TRBJ2-1; D is perhaps TRBD1 (6 bases). Trimming took 4 bases from V and 2 from J, leaving 12 bases between them. CDR1 is MGHDK, CDR2 SYGVNS, per germline. The CDR3 length is 15 residues. CDR3 coding DNA: TGTGCCAGCAGTGCGGGGACACGTACCTACAATGAGCAGTTCTTC. Its protein is CASSAGTRTYNEQFF.

The chain is built from TRBV5-1 and TRBJ1-4, with TRBD1 identical over 7 bases. Germline V CDR1 and CDR2: SGHRS, YFSETQ. This CDR3 contains 15 residues. The V segment lost 5 bases and the J segment 1 base; nucleotides outside the gene matches: 5. CDR3 loop: CASSDRQGTNEKLFF. As DNA, the CDR3 is TGCGCCAGCAGTGACCGACAGGGAACTAATGAAAAACTGTTTTTT.

This chain joins TRBV4-3 and TRBJ1-6, with 8 positions matching TRBD1. The CDR3 extends over 14 amino acids. V was pared by 2 bases and J by 10 bases, with 4 bases of the junction left unmatched. From germline, CDR1 is LGHNA and CDR2 YSLEER. The CDR3 sequence is CASSQTRTGSPLHF. The CDR3 bases are TGCGCCAGCAGCCAAACGAGGACAGGGTCACCCCTCCACTTT.

The V gene is TRBV19, the J gene TRBJ1-2; 10 bases are a match to TRBD1. V trimming: 5 bases; J trimming: 4 bases; junction bases outside the gene matches: 4. This CDR3 has 14 amino acids. Germline values: CDR1 LNHDA, CDR2 SQIVND (reference sequence). This CDR3 is CASSPDRGGYGYTF. The CDR3 DNA sequence: TGTGCCAGTAGTCCGGACAGGGGGGGCTATGGCTACACCTTC.